Presented here are 18 T cell receptor beta chains from one specimen sequenced in a study of blood T cells in healthy people across ages. A second PCR, run for roughly 7 to 11 cycles, used a sample-barcoded 5' primer plus a J-beta primer mix. TCRdb re-derived calls from the 5' RACE reads in MiXCR, one entry per CDR3 protein. The data contain hundreds of thousands of distinct CDR3 sequences, 58% of them singletons. The sequencing input was blood. These receptors were obtained from a man under 40 in good health.

The chain has TRBV20-1 and TRBJ1-1; maybe TRBD1 (6 bases). V was shortened by 6 bases and J by 1 base, with 15 bases between the two germline ends. CDR3 size: 14 residues. The germline CDR1 and CDR2 sequences are DFQATT and SNEGSKA (reference sequence). The CDR3 loop is CSANAQGPNTEAFF. CDR3 DNA sequence: TGCAGTGCAAACGCACAGGGACCGAACACTGAAGCTTTCTTT.

The chain couples TRBV7-2 to TRBJ2-7; D not resolved. Germline-derived CDR1 and CDR2 are SGHTA and FQGNSA. Trimming left V 2 bases short and J 2 bases short, with 4 bases between. The CDR3 length is 12 residues. The CDR3 loop reads CASSLMTYEQYF. The CDR3 DNA is TGTGCCAGCAGCTTAATGACCTACGAGCAGTACTTC.

Of note for this clonotype: An end of the junction does not agree with germline; a read error may underlie this. CDR3 protein: CAGSDRVRETQYF. CDR3 nucleotides: TGTGCCGGCAGTGACAGGGTTCGGGAGACCCAGTACTTC. The chain combines TRBV9 with TRBJ2-5, with TRBD1 matching 7 bases. The CDR3 totals 13 residues. From germline, CDR1 is SGDLS and CDR2 YYNGEE.

This chain uses TRBV9 with TRBJ2-3; D ambiguous. This CDR3 has 15 residues. V shed 3 bases and J shed 2 bases, with 13 bases lying between them. Germline CDR1 reads SGDLS; CDR2 reads YYNGEE. The CDR3 DNA follows: TGTGCCAGCAGCGCCTCACTACGCGTCACAGATACGCAGTATTTT. Translation gives CASSASLRVTDTQYF.

The rearrangement links TRBV28 to TRBJ2-7; D unresolved. The DNA end is more similar to TRBJ2-5, so the J call may be wrong. The CDR3 is made up of 14 amino acids. Per germline, CDR1 MDHEN and CDR2 SYDVKM. CDR3 nucleotides: TGTGCCAGCAGTTTAGGCTCGGGCGTGAAGACCCAGTACTTC. Translation gives CASSLGSGVKTQYF.

V and J are TRBV9 and TRBJ2-3; D may be TRBD1 or TRBD2 (6 bases each). Trimming took 0 bases from V and 0 from J, leaving 11 bases between them. The CDR3 contains 16 residues. Germline V gene data show CDR1 as SGDLS and CDR2 as YYNGEE. The CDR3 DNA sequence: TGTGCCAGCAGCGTAGAGGGGGAGGCTAGCACAGATACGCAGTATTTT. It specifies CASSVEGEASTDTQYF.

The chain recombines TRBV28 with TRBJ1-5; D is possibly TRBD1 (5 bases). CDR3 length: 17 residues. CDR1 and CDR2 (germline): MDHEN, SYDVKM. Trimming took 6 bases from V and 3 from J, leaving 21 bases between them. CDR3 in DNA: TGTGCCAGCAGAAGTCGAATAGGGACGGGGATCAATCAGCCCCAGCATTTT. Encoded protein: CASRSRIGTGINQPQHF.

The V gene is TRBV24-1, the J gene TRBJ2-7; possible D gene TRBD1, 6 bases. The CDR3 totals 15 residues. Germline V gene data show CDR1 as KGHDR and CDR2 as SFDVKD. V dropped 12 bases and J dropped 5 bases, with 25 bases sitting between them. The CDR3: CAPSRGQRFRHEQYF. The CDR3 DNA follows: TGTGCCCCTAGTCGGGGACAAAGATTCAGGCACGAGCAGTACTTC.

The rearrangement uses TRBV9 and TRBJ2-5; perhaps TRBD2 as D (6 bases). The J call may not be correct, given that the DNA end is closer to TRBJ2-7. CDR1 SGDLS and CDR2 YYNGEE come from the germline V gene. This CDR3 spans 14 amino acids. DNA of the CDR3: TGTGCCAGCAGCGCGACTAGTCCTCACCACGAGCAGTACTTC. Translation: CASSATSPHHEQYF.

This clonotype was counted only a few times. V and J are TRBV15 and TRBJ2-5; D not certain. The CDR3 loop spans 13 amino acids. Trimming pared 0 bases from V and 8 bases from J, leaving 10 bases between. Germline values: CDR1 LNHNV, CDR2 YYDKDF (reference sequence). In nucleotides, the CDR3 is TGTGCCACCAGCAGAGATCTCATAGAAACCCAGTACTTC. Amino acids: CATSRDLIETQYF.

This chain connects TRBV7-2 to TRBJ2-2; 8 bases map to TRBD2. J was trimmed by 6 bases and V by 3 bases; bases with no gene match: 6. Germline V gives CDR1 SGHTA, CDR2 FQGNSA. The CDR3 is made up of 15 amino acids. In nucleotides, the CDR3 is TGTGCCAGCAGCTTTATTACGGGAGGGGCCGGGGAGCTGTTTTTT. The encoded protein is CASSFITGGAGELFF.

In this sample, this clonotype turned up many times. The rearrangement uses TRBV7-2 and TRBJ2-1; D tentatively reads TRBD1 or TRBD2 (5 bases each). There are 16 residues in the CDR3. The ends were cut back, 2 bases at V and 10 bases at J, with 21 bases in the middle. CDR1 is SGHTA, CDR2 FQGNSA, per germline. The CDR3 nucleotides read TGTGCCAGCAGCTTAAGTCCGGACGCCGCTTGGGGGGAGCAGTTCTTC. It specifies CASSLSPDAAWGEQFF.

This clonotype was counted only a few times. The chain combines TRBV7-2 with TRBJ2-5; perhaps TRBD2 as D (6 bases). The tail of the sequence fits TRBJ2-7 better, so the J call may be wrong. Germline V gene data show CDR1 as SGHTA and CDR2 as FQGNSA. This CDR3 spans 14 amino acids. The CDR3 coding sequence is TGTGCCAGCAGCCCCCCAGGAGGGCAGTACGAGCAGTACTTC. This gives the protein CASSPPGGQYEQYF.

The DNA for the CDR3 is TGCAGTCAACCCGGAGCCGATGAGCAGTTCTTC. Translated, it gives CSQPGADEQFF. This rearrangement joins TRBV20-1 to TRBJ2-1; no definite D call. CDR3 length: 11 residues. Germline-derived CDR1 and CDR2 are DFQATT and SNEGSKA (reference sequence). The germline V and J ends were trimmed by 8 bases and 8 bases, with 13 bases remaining between them.

This clonotype was picked up many times. The rearrangement links TRBV30 to TRBJ2-7; 7 bases match TRBD1. CDR3 length equals 11 residues. The V and J ends lost 0 bases and 12 bases, in that order; junction bases with no gene match: 5. Germline V gene data show CDR1 as GTSNPN and CDR2 as SVGIG (reference sequence). CDR3 nucleotides: TGTGCCTGGAGTGTAGGGGGCTGGAGGTACTTC. Translated, it gives CAWSVGGWRYF.

This clonotype was counted ten times or more. This chain joins TRBV15 and TRBJ2-7; a possible D gene is TRBD2 (6 bases). The V end was cut by 0 bases, the J end by 5 bases, with 14 bases between. Germline V gives CDR1 LNHNV, CDR2 YYDKDF (reference sequence). CDR3 length equals 15 residues. CDR3 loop: CATSRDPGVWDEQYF. The DNA of the CDR3 is TGTGCCACCAGCAGAGATCCGGGGGTTTGGGACGAGCAGTACTTC.

This rearrangement joins TRBV12-3 or TRBV12-4 to TRBJ1-4; D is unclear. V was trimmed by 5 bases and J by 5 bases, leaving 12 bases between them. The CDR3 has 14 amino acids. CDR3 protein: CASSGLIGNEKLFF. The CDR3 coding sequence is TGTGCCAGCAGTGGGTTGATCGGCAATGAAAAACTGTTTTTT.

The chain has TRBV20-1 and TRBJ1-4, with 8 bases lining up with TRBD1. Losses at the gene ends were 6 bases for V and 8 bases for J; bases not matched to a gene: 8. Per germline, CDR1 DFQATT and CDR2 SNEGSKA (reference sequence). This CDR3 comprises 13 residues. The CDR3 sequence: CSASGGLGEKLFF. The CDR3 region has the DNA TGCAGTGCGTCAGGGGGCTTGGGGGAAAAACTGTTTTTT.